This T cell receptor (beta chain) was recovered during a study of CD8 T cells in ankylosing spondylitis. Study-wide points: Relatively rare in peripheral blood, disease-linked clones were also CD8+.

This CDR3 is built from 12 residues. CDR1 is SQVTM, CDR2 ANQGSEA, per germline. The V gene lost 7 bases and the J gene lost 3 bases, with 11 bases spanning the gap. Each TCR beta library was made by quantitative 5'-RACE that incorporated molecular barcodes. TCRdb reprocessed the 5' RACE reads via MiXCR and lists one record per CDR3 protein. The repertoire includes 150,000 or so distinct CDR3 sequences, roughly 30% of them detected once, and around 6.2% sits in the top ten. This clonotype was counted between two and nine times. The antigen remains undetermined. The sample taken for sequencing was synovial fluid, either unsorted or a sorted T cell fraction (not recorded which). This clonotype originated in a male donor with ankylosing spondylitis. V and J are TRBV29-1 and TRBJ2-3; tentative D call: TRBD2 (6 bases). The CDR3 DNA reads TGCAGCGGCTCACGGGGGACAGATACGCAGTATTTT. Its translation: CSGSRGTDTQYF.